The 28 T cell receptor beta chains below come from one sample, sequenced in a study of radiotherapy plus CTLA-4 blockade in lung cancer. Generated by immunoSEQ multiplex PCR, the TCRdb table keeps only in-frame clones and is missing some. Of some 48,000 clones listed, less than 90% were seen once; the top ten hold less than 20%. This specimen consisted of peripheral blood, obtained from a patient treated with radiotherapy plus ipilimumab. The receptors were sampled from a human donor with non-small cell lung cancer that progressed on radiotherapy plus ipilimumab. Some clones in this sample may be carry-over from other donors' samples.

The chain is built from TRBV5-6 and TRBJ2-7; D is possibly TRBD1 (7 bases). V dropped 0 bases and J dropped 3 bases, with 13 bases sitting between them. Germline CDR1 and CDR2: SGHDT and YYEEEE. The CDR3 sequence is 15 residues long. The chain's CDR3 is CASSLGAGGGYEQYF. The DNA for the CDR3 is TGTGCCAGCAGCTTGGGGGCAGGGGGAGGCTACGAGCAGTACTTC.

The chain recombines TRBV27 with TRBJ2-5, with D maybe TRBD1 (5 bases). Near its end, the DNA agrees better with TRBJ2-7, so the J call may be wrong. The CDR3 loop spans 11 amino acids. Germline lookup yields CDR1 MNHEY and CDR2 SMNVEV (reference sequence). The CDR3 sequence is CASRQGYEQYF. The DNA for the CDR3 is TGTGCCAGCAGGCAGGGCTACGAGCAGTACTTC.

This chain links TRBV29-1 with TRBJ1-1; D is perhaps TRBD1 (5 bases). This CDR3 has 12 amino acids. The germline V gene encodes CDR1 SQVTM and CDR2 ANQGSEA. The ends were cut back, 4 bases at V and 2 bases at J, with 8 bases in the middle. The CDR3 DNA reads TGCAGCGTTGGGACACGAAACACTGAAGCTTTCTTT. It codes for CSVGTRNTEAFF.

The chain is built from TRBV7-2 and TRBJ1-2; the D gene is possibly TRBD1 (6 bases). Looked up from germline, CDR1 is SGHTA and CDR2 is FQGNSA. CDR3 length: 14 residues. Deletions cut 1 base from V and 6 bases from J, with 12 bases between. This chain's CDR3 is CASSLGTVMDGYTF. CDR3 nucleotide sequence: TGTGCCAGCAGCTTAGGGACAGTGATGGATGGCTACACCTTC.

This clone was counted between two and nine times. The CDR3, as DNA: TGCGCCAGCAGCCGAAATCCGGGACTAGTGTTACCCCACCAAGAGACCCAGTACTTC. Translation gives CASSRNPGLVLPHQETQYF. The rearrangement joins TRBV4-1 to TRBJ2-5, with 8 bases aligning to TRBD2. The CDR3 runs 19 residues. CDR1 is MGHRA and CDR2 is YSYEKL in the germline V gene. Trimming removed 4 bases from V and 0 bases from J; junction bases left unmatched: 16.

The chain uses TRBV2 and TRBJ2-5; 8 nucleotides line up with TRBD2. Germline trimming cut 7 bases from V and 2 bases from J; bases unmatched to any gene: 6. Germline V gene sequence: CDR1 SNHLY, CDR2 FYNNEI. The CDR3 totals 14 residues. As DNA, the CDR3 is TGTGCCAGCACCGGACTAGCAGCACAAGAGACCCAGTACTTC. It translates to CASTGLAAQETQYF.

This chain's CDR3 is CASSQVLNQPQHF. The CDR3 DNA reads TGCGCCAGCAGCCAAGTCTTAAATCAGCCCCAGCATTTT. This chain links TRBV4-3 with TRBJ1-5, with unresolved D. Germline CDR1 and CDR2: LGHNA and YSLEER. The CDR3 runs 13 residues. V shed 1 base and J shed 4 bases, with 5 bases lying between them.

V is TRBV2 and J is TRBJ2-1; 9 nucleotides align to TRBD2. V gave up 4 bases and J gave up 0 bases; unmatched junction bases: 7. Germline CDR1 reads SNHLY; CDR2 reads FYNNEI. The CDR3 is 17 amino acids. The CDR3 is CASSALAGGSSYNEQFF. The CDR3 DNA is TGTGCCAGCAGTGCACTGGCGGGAGGGAGCTCCTACAATGAGCAGTTCTTC.

The rearrangement links TRBV7-8 to TRBJ1-5; TRBD1 is a possible D gene (6 bases). CDR1 is SGHVS, CDR2 FQNEAQ, per germline. CDR3 length: 14 residues. V was pared by 3 bases and J by 3 bases, with 9 bases between. For the CDR3, the DNA is TGTGCCAGCAGCTTTGGACAGACCAATCAGCCCCAGCATTTT. Amino acids: CASSFGQTNQPQHF.

This rearrangement joins TRBV5-6 to TRBJ2-7; D gene uncertain. Germline assignment: CDR1 SGHDT and CDR2 YYEEEE. The germline V and J ends were trimmed by 0 bases and 2 bases, with 9 bases remaining between them. CDR3 length equals 14 residues. CDR3 amino acids: CASSLEVAPYEQYF. CDR3 in DNA: TGTGCCAGCAGCTTGGAAGTGGCCCCCTACGAGCAGTACTTC.

V is TRBV7-9 and J is TRBJ2-7; possible D gene TRBD1, 6 bases. The CDR3 is made up of 15 amino acids. The germline V gene has CDR1 SEHNR and CDR2 FQNEAQ (reference sequence). V was shortened by 5 bases and J by 0 bases, with 14 bases between the two germline ends. Here the CDR3 reads CASSERTALSYEQYF. The CDR3 nucleotides read TGTGCCAGCAGCGAAAGGACAGCCCTCTCCTACGAGCAGTACTTC.

The chain uses TRBV13 and TRBJ2-7, with D possibly being TRBD1 (6 bases). The CDR3 contains 14 residues. Per germline, CDR1 PRHDT and CDR2 FYEKMQ (reference sequence). V was cut by 5 bases and J by 0 bases, with 11 bases left in between. In DNA, the CDR3 is TGTGCCAGCAGCGGCTACAGGGTCTCCTACGAGCAGTACTTC. Its protein is CASSGYRVSYEQYF.

This clone was recorded only once. The chain uses TRBV27 and TRBJ1-4, with 9 bases identical to TRBD1. Looked up from germline, CDR1 is MNHEY and CDR2 is SMNVEV (reference sequence). The CDR3 is 15 amino acids. Germline trimming cut 3 bases from V and 6 bases from J; bases unmatched to any gene: 5. The CDR3 loop is CASSFHRDRDEKLFF. CDR3 DNA sequence: TGTGCCAGCAGTTTCCACCGGGACAGGGATGAAAAACTGTTTTTT.

V and J are TRBV5-1 and TRBJ1-3; the D gene is possibly TRBD1 (5 bases). This CDR3 spans 16 amino acids. The ends were cut back, 0 bases at V and 1 base at J, with 11 bases in the middle. Germline CDR1 is SGHRS and CDR2 is YFSETQ. Written as DNA, the CDR3 is TGCGCCAGCAGCTTGGGGGGACTACAATCTGGAAACACCATATATTTT. Its translation is CASSLGGLQSGNTIYF.

This clone was recorded once. This rearrangement joins TRBV18 to TRBJ2-7; 9 bases line up with TRBD2. This CDR3 has 14 residues. J was trimmed by 1 base and V by 5 bases; bases with no gene match: 3. CDR1 and CDR2 (germline): KGHSH, LQKENI. The chain's CDR3 is CASSSSGVSYEQYF. In DNA form, the CDR3 reads TGTGCCAGCTCATCTAGCGGGGTATCCTACGAGCAGTACTTC.

This chain links TRBV14 with TRBJ2-2; maybe TRBD2 (5 bases). The CDR3 is 15 residues long. Trimming took off 6 bases at V and 4 bases at J, with 15 bases between the two ends. The germline V gene encodes CDR1 SGHDN and CDR2 FVKESK. DNA for the CDR3: TGTGCCAGCAGACATGACAAGGCGGGCACCGGGGAGCTGTTTTTT. It translates to CASRHDKAGTGELFF. The full variable domain, rest sourced from reference TRBV14 and TRBJ2-2, is EAGVTQFPSHSVIEKGQTVTLRCDPISGHDNLYWYRRVMGKEIKFLLHFVKESKQDESGMPNNRFLAERTGGTYSTLKVQPAELEDSGVYFCASRHDKAGTGELFFGEGSRLTVL.

The J gene is TRBJ1-5, the V gene TRBV29-1; D not certain. CDR3 size: 13 residues. Trimming took 5 bases from V and 10 from J, leaving 18 bases between them. Germline CDR1 reads SQVTM; CDR2 reads ANQGSEA. CDR3 residues: CSVSSSGNSPQHF. Here the CDR3 DNA reads TGCAGCGTTTCCTCTTCGGGGAACTCTCCCCAGCATTTT.

The chain recombines TRBV9 with TRBJ2-5, with D tentatively TRBD2 (6 bases). Germline CDR1 is SGDLS and CDR2 is YYNGEE. The CDR3 loop spans 15 amino acids. Trimming removed 3 bases from V and 9 bases from J, with 21 bases in between. Written as DNA, the CDR3 is TGTGCCAGCAGCGCCTACAAAGGGTATACGGGGGCCCAGTACTTC. Translating gives CASSAYKGYTGAQYF.

CDR3 amino acids: CATGELAGRSYNEQFF. The CDR3 DNA follows: TGTGCCACGGGGGAGTTAGCGGGTAGATCATACAATGAGCAGTTCTTC. The chain carries TRBV27 and TRBJ2-1, with 7 positions matching TRBD2. CDR1 MNHEY and CDR2 SMNVEV come from the germline V gene (reference sequence). V shed 10 bases and J 4 bases; nucleotides not matched to a gene: 16. The CDR3 loop spans 16 amino acids.

The rearrangement links TRBV6-5 to TRBJ2-7; D is unresolved. V lost 2 bases and J lost 3, with 11 bases in between. Per the germline V gene, CDR1 is MNHEY and CDR2 is SVGAGI. This CDR3 has 14 residues. This chain's CDR3 is CASSYRRGSYEQYF. In DNA form, the CDR3 reads TGTGCCAGCAGTTACCGTAGAGGTAGCTACGAGCAGTACTTC.

This clone is a singleton in its sample. This chain uses TRBV30 with TRBJ2-2; a weak D match, TRBD2 (6 bases). The germline V gene has CDR1 GTSNPN and CDR2 SVGIG (reference sequence). The CDR3 runs 15 residues. The CDR3 is CAGTPGSGNTGELFF. The CDR3 bases are TGTGCTGGAACCCCGGGTAGCGGAAACACCGGGGAGCTGTTTTTT.

The genes are TRBV27 and TRBJ2-1, with TRBD2 matching 13 bases. Trimming cost V 3 bases and J 10 bases; bases outside gene matches: 18. The CDR3 is made up of 19 amino acids. Germline V gene lookup returns CDR1 MNHEY and CDR2 SMNVEV (reference sequence). CDR3 sequence (DNA): TGTGCCAGCAGTTTCCCAGAACTAGCGGGGGGGCCTGGGGGTCGGGAGCAGTTCTTC. Translating it yields CASSFPELAGGPGGREQFF.

The rearrangement links TRBV6-4 to TRBJ2-5, with 8 bases that match TRBD2. The CDR3 totals 16 residues. In germline, CDR1 is MRHNA, CDR2 SNTAGT. The V segment lost 2 bases and the J segment 0 bases; nucleotides outside the gene matches: 5. CDR3 nucleotide sequence: TGTGCCAGCAGTGACGCCTTAGCGGGGAACCAAGAGACCCAGTACTTC. It encodes CASSDALAGNQETQYF.

The chain recombines TRBV5-1 with TRBJ2-7, with D maybe TRBD1 (6 bases). The V and J ends lost 4 bases and 4 bases respectively, with 15 bases between them. Germline V lookup: CDR1 SGHRS, CDR2 YFSETQ. The CDR3 runs 14 residues. In nucleotides, the CDR3 is TGCGCCAGCAGCCCGGGCAACAGGGCGTACGAGCAGTACTTC. It specifies CASSPGNRAYEQYF.

V and J are TRBV4-2 and TRBJ2-2; 11 bases align to TRBD2. Germline trimming cut 4 bases from V and 6 bases from J; bases unmatched to any gene: 1. Germline-derived CDR1 and CDR2 are LGHNA and YNFKEQ. This CDR3 has 14 residues. CDR3 nucleotides: TGTGCCAGCAGCCTAGCGGGGGGGCCCGGGGAGCTGTTTTTT. As protein: CASSLAGGPGELFF.

The chain recombines TRBV10-3 with TRBJ1-2; 9 positions agree with TRBD1. The CDR3 contains 13 residues. The V and J ends lost 8 bases and 3 bases, in that order; junction bases with no gene match: 4. The germline gives CDR1 ENHRY, CDR2 SYGVKD. CDR3 region: CAIGQGNYYGYTF. As DNA, the CDR3 is TGTGCCATCGGACAGGGGAACTACTATGGCTACACCTTC.

A note on this clone: Its ends do not fully match the called genes, so a read error is possible. The chain joins TRBV27 to TRBJ2-7, with 7 nucleotides matching TRBD2. Germline values: CDR1 MNHEY, CDR2 SMNVEV (reference sequence). There are 17 residues in the CDR3. CDR3 in amino acids: CASSLSESSGYSYEQYF. DNA for the CDR3: TGTGCCAGCAGTCTATCCGAGAGTAGCGGGTACTCCTACGAGCAGTACTTC.

The chain uses TRBV10-2 and TRBJ1-5; D might be TRBD1 (6 bases). V was clipped by 4 bases and J by 9 bases, with 19 bases between them. The CDR3 contains 15 residues. Germline lookup yields CDR1 WSHSY and CDR2 SAAADI. This CDR3 reads CASSAEDSFAGPQHF. The CDR3 nucleotides read TGCGCCAGCAGTGCCGAGGACAGCTTTGCGGGGCCCCAGCATTTT.